Below, 19 T cell receptor beta chains from the same sample are listed, as sequenced in a study of blood T cell repertoires in COVID-19. Profiled with immunoSEQ multiplex PCR; TCRdb holds only in-frame clones, not every one. The sample has about 120,000 clones; 85% to 90% are singletons. Sequencing input: peripheral blood. The receptors were gathered from a man older than 75 with active or convalescent COVID-19.

The chain couples TRBV7-2 to TRBJ1-1; 8 nucleotides align to TRBD1. The CDR3 covers 14 residues. J lost 14 bases, V lost 5 bases, and 16 bases had no gene match. The germline V gene encodes CDR1 SGHTA and CDR2 FQGNSA. The CDR3 protein is CASSPQGGSVFYFF. The DNA of the CDR3 is TGTGCCAGCAGCCCACAGGGGGGGTCAGTCTTCTACTTCTTT.

A few counts support this clone. The CDR3 is CSASRRELVTGELFF. CDR3 DNA sequence: TGCAGTGCTAGTCGTCGGGAGCTAGTCACCGGGGAGCTGTTTTTT. The rearrangement uses TRBV20-1 and TRBJ2-2, with D tentatively TRBD2 (6 bases). Germline assignment: CDR1 DFQATT and CDR2 SNEGSKA (reference sequence). The V gene lost 3 bases and the J gene lost 4 bases, with 15 bases spanning the gap. This CDR3 region has 15 residues.

The V call is TRBV29-1, the J call TRBJ2-2; D gene uncertain. The CDR3 contains 14 residues. V dropped 8 bases and J dropped 1 base, with 14 bases sitting between them. Germline assignment: CDR1 SQVTM and CDR2 ANQGSEA. The CDR3 nucleotides are TGCAGCTTCCGTGGGCCAGAGAACACCGGGGAGCTGTTTTTT. Translated: CSFRGPENTGELFF.

The rearrangement joins TRBV7-3 to TRBJ2-1, with 7 bases fitting TRBD1. Germline values: CDR1 SGHTA, CDR2 FQGTGA. The length of the CDR3 is 13 residues. J gave up 6 bases and V 4 bases, and 3 bases lay outside the gene matches. CDR3 sequence: CASSYGTVNEQFF. The CDR3, as DNA: TGTGCCAGCAGCTACGGGACAGTCAATGAGCAGTTCTTC. Looking up the rest from reference TRBV7-3 and TRBJ2-1 gives the full variable domain: GAGVSQTPSNKVTEKGKYVELRCDPISGHTALYWYRQSLGQGPEFLIYFQGTGAADDSGLPNDRFFAVRPEGSVSTLKIQRTERGDSAVYLCASSYGTVNEQFFGPGTRLTVL.

CDR3 protein: CASRDRAGDTEAFF. As DNA, the CDR3 is TGTGCCAGCAGAGACAGGGCAGGGGACACTGAAGCTTTCTTT. The V call is TRBV28, the J call TRBJ1-1; 7 bases map to TRBD1. CDR1 and CDR2 from the germline V gene are MDHEN and SYDVKM. Losses at the gene ends were 6 bases for V and 3 bases for J; bases not matched to a gene: 7. The CDR3 contains 14 residues.

The gene calls are TRBV5-5 and TRBJ1-6; D is possibly TRBD1 (5 bases). From germline, CDR1 is SGHKS and CDR2 YYEKEE (reference sequence). V was shortened by 6 bases and J by 10 bases, with 20 bases between the two germline ends. CDR3 length: 15 residues. The CDR3 loop reads CASNYLVTGGSPLHF. The DNA of the CDR3 is TGTGCCAGCAACTACTTGGTGACGGGGGGATCACCCCTCCACTTT.

The rearrangement uses TRBV5-1 and TRBJ2-3; D may be TRBD2 (6 bases). The CDR3 has 16 amino acids. V lost 4 bases to trimming and J lost 5 bases, with 20 bases between them. Germline V lookup: CDR1 SGHRS, CDR2 YFSETQ. Here the CDR3 DNA reads TGCGCCAGCAGCCTTCAAGGGGCTAGCGCCTTAGATACGCAGTATTTT. Its translation: CASSLQGASALDTQYF.

The V and J genes are TRBV6-6 and TRBJ1-1, with D perhaps matching TRBD1 (6 bases). CDR3 length: 15 residues. Trimming stripped 7 bases from V and 1 base from J, with 16 bases between. Germline CDR1 is MNHNY and CDR2 is SVGAGI (reference sequence). This chain's CDR3 is CASTPGRTANTEAFF. The CDR3 nucleotides read TGTGCCAGCACCCCCGGACGGACAGCGAACACTGAAGCTTTCTTT.

J is TRBJ2-3 and V is TRBV3-1 (or the pseudogene TRBV3-2); 8 bases are a match to TRBD2. This CDR3 comprises 16 residues. From germline, CDR1 is LGHDT and CDR2 YNNKEL (reference sequence). The ends lost 4 bases at V and 1 base at J; junction bases unmatched: 7. As DNA, the CDR3 is TGTGCCAGCAGCCCCCGGACTAGCTGGGGCACAGATACGCAGTATTTT. Encoded protein: CASSPRTSWGTDTQYF.

J is TRBJ2-1 and V is TRBV29-1; D unresolved. Trimming stripped 5 bases from V and 0 bases from J, with 5 bases between. The germline V gene encodes CDR1 SQVTM and CDR2 ANQGSEA. The length of the CDR3 is 12 residues. The CDR3 DNA reads TGCAGCGTTACCAGCTCCTACAATGAGCAGTTCTTC. Translating it yields CSVTSSYNEQFF.

The V call is TRBV27, the J call TRBJ1-6, with unresolved D. Trimming cost V 5 bases and J 0 bases, with 8 bases left between them. Germline V gene lookup returns CDR1 MNHEY and CDR2 SMNVEV (reference sequence). The CDR3 has 15 residues. The DNA for the CDR3 is TGTGCCAGCAGTGAGGAGAGCTCCTATAATTCACCCCTCCACTTT. As protein: CASSEESSYNSPLHF.

As DNA, the CDR3 is TGTGCCAGCAGTCAACCTCCCTCCGGTGAAGCTTTCTTT. Residues: CASSQPPSGEAFF. V gene TRBV3-1 (or the pseudogene TRBV3-2) combines with J gene TRBJ1-1; D unclear. This CDR3 is 13 amino acids long. The V end lost 6 bases, the J end lost 7 bases, and 15 bases lay between the germline ends. Germline assignment: CDR1 LGHDT and CDR2 YNNKEL (reference sequence).

In DNA, the CDR3 is TGTGCCAGCAGCCGCGGAGGATTTAGCGGGGGTTTAGAGACCCAGTACTTC. Translated, it gives CASSRGGFSGGLETQYF. The V call is TRBV5-5, the J call TRBJ2-5, with 9 bases lining up with TRBD2. The V gene end was trimmed by 4 bases and the J gene end by 4 bases; junction bases not matched to a gene: 14. The CDR3 extends over 17 amino acids. Germline V gene lookup returns CDR1 SGHKS and CDR2 YYEKEE (reference sequence). Variable domain in full (rest from reference TRBV5-5 and TRBJ2-5): DAGVTQSPTHLIKTRGQQVTLRCSPISGHKSVSWYQQVLGQGPQFIFQYYEKEERGRGNFPDRFSARQFPNYSSELNVNALLLGDSALYLCASSRGGFSGGLETQYFGPGTRLLVL.

The chain employs TRBV15 and TRBJ2-7; no clear D. The CDR3 spans 11 residues. CDR1 is LNHNV, CDR2 YYDKDF, per germline (reference sequence). The V and J ends lost 1 base and 8 bases respectively, with 6 bases between them. The CDR3 spells CATSRVSKQYF. For the CDR3, the DNA is TGTGCCACCAGCAGAGTTAGTAAGCAGTACTTC. The whole variable domain, filled in from reference TRBV15 and TRBJ2-7, reads DAMVIQNPRYQVTQFGKPVTLSCSQTLNHNVMYWYQQKSSQAPKLLFHYYDKDFNNEADTPDNFQSRRPNTSFCFLDIRSPGLGDTAMYLCATSRVSKQYFGPGTRLTVT.

This chain joins TRBV19 and TRBJ1-5, with a possible D match to TRBD1 (5 bases). CDR1 and CDR2 from the germline V gene are LNHDA and SQIVND (reference sequence). The CDR3 covers 13 residues. V was shortened by 3 bases and J by 7 bases, with 10 bases between the two germline ends. CDR3 protein: CASSIPRAQPQHF. The CDR3 DNA follows: TGTGCCAGTAGTATCCCCAGGGCCCAGCCCCAGCATTTT.

The chain has TRBV24-1 and TRBJ2-5, with 9 bases that match TRBD2. After removal of 3 bases from V and 5 bases from J, the junction contained 9 bases not matched to a gene. In germline, CDR1 is KGHDR, CDR2 SFDVKD. The CDR3 runs 16 residues. The CDR3 DNA sequence: TGTGCCACCAGTGATCGTCCGGGACTAGCACTGGAGACCCAGTACTTC. Protein sequence: CATSDRPGLALETQYF.

Only one count was recorded for this clone. The gene calls are TRBV29-1 and TRBJ1-5; D is possibly TRBD1 (6 bases). Germline V CDR1 and CDR2: SQVTM, ANQGSEA. The ends were cut back, 6 bases at V and 4 bases at J, with 13 bases in the middle. The CDR3 loop spans 13 amino acids. CDR3 DNA: TGCAGCGTCGCACTCCAGGGGAATCAGCCCCAGCATTTT. This translates into CSVALQGNQPQHF.

The chain joins TRBV4-1 to TRBJ2-3; 9 bases align to TRBD1. The CDR3 loop spans 17 amino acids. In germline, CDR1 is MGHRA, CDR2 YSYEKL. V was clipped by 1 base and J by 0 bases; unmatched bases: 5. CDR3 nucleotide sequence: TGCGCCAGCAGCCAAGGGGGACAGGGCACTAGCACAGATACGCAGTATTTT. Translated, it gives CASSQGGQGTSTDTQYF.

The gene calls are TRBV7-3 and TRBJ2-2; TRBD2 matches 8 bases. V trimming: 6 bases; J trimming: 6 bases; junction bases outside the gene matches: 9. CDR1 is SGHTA, CDR2 FQGTGA, per germline. This CDR3 comprises 15 residues. The CDR3 nucleotides are TGTGCCAGCAGAAAGGCGGGGGGCCCCCCCGGGGAGCTGTTTTTT. Its protein is CASRKAGGPPGELFF.